This TCR beta chain appears in the sequencing data of a study of T cell repertoires in cytomegalovirus infection. About the research overall: Alongside well-studied HLA-B-restricted CMV epitopes, recently identified HLA-C-restricted CMV epitopes were also used. It was the public TCR beta signatures that indicated both CMV infection and matching HLA type.

The V end was cut by 5 bases, the J end by 5 bases, with 18 bases between. Germline loops: CDR1 SGHVS, CDR2 FQNEAQ. The CDR3 loop spans 15 amino acids. To note about this clonotype: Its antigen is unknown.

TCRdb independently ran MiXCR on the reads; one entry per CDR3 protein. The table includes roughly 730,000 distinct CDR3 sequences, roughly 33% detected once. Sample: cultured PBMCs, taken from culture after CMV antigen stimulation. The chain joins TRBV7-8 to TRBJ2-5; perhaps D is TRBD1 or TRBD2 (7 bases each). The clonotype was recovered from a human donor in good health (CMV status not recorded). Some clones in this sample may be carry-over from other donors' samples. CDR3 region: CASSPGGVSTETQYF. The CDR3 bases are TGTGCCAGCAGCCCAGGGGGGGTTTCTACGGAGACCCAGTACTTC.